These 8 T cell receptor beta chains share one sample of origin, sequenced in a study of identical twins. TCRdb fed the 5' RACE reads into MiXCR, producing one record per CDR3 protein. The profile shows 210,000 or so distinct CDR3 sequences, roughly 15% of them singletons. This sample also belongs to another study, concerning T cells expressing NK-cell markers.

Sequenced material: CD8+ T cells sorted from blood. These receptors were obtained from a young woman in good health.

This clonotype has only a few counts. The chain recombines TRBV6-5 with TRBJ2-3, with TRBD2 identical over 9 bases. The CDR3 sequence is 15 residues long. V shed 2 bases, J shed 3 bases, and the junction held 3 bases outside the gene matches. Germline V CDR1 and CDR2: MNHEY, SVGAGI. The DNA for the CDR3 is TGTGCCAGCAGTTACCTAGCGGGACTGACAGATACGCAGTATTTT. It yields the protein CASSYLAGLTDTQYF.

There are a few counts of this clonotype. The genes are TRBV12-5 and TRBJ2-2, with D unresolved. Trimming cost V 2 bases and J 3 bases, with 22 bases left between them. Germline loops: CDR1 LGHNT, CDR2 FRNRAP. The CDR3 loop spans 19 amino acids. The DNA of the CDR3 is TGTGCTAGTGGTTTGTCCTTGACATCCGAAGGCCCTCACACCGGGGAGCTGTTTTTT. Its protein is CASGLSLTSEGPHTGELFF.

The chain joins TRBV20-1 to TRBJ2-1; no clear D gene. Trimming left V 3 bases short and J 8 bases short, with 17 bases between. The germline gives CDR1 DFQATT, CDR2 SNEGSKA (reference sequence). This CDR3 spans 14 amino acids. DNA for the CDR3: TGCAGTGCTAGCCACCGCCGCGAGGCGTATGAGCAGTTCTTC. It translates to CSASHRREAYEQFF.

This clonotype showed up just a few times. The genes are TRBV6-1 and TRBJ2-2, with TRBD2 as a possible D gene (7 bases). CDR3 size: 15 residues. V lost 6 bases and J 6 bases, leaving 17 bases between the germline ends. Germline V gene sequence: CDR1 MNHNS, CDR2 SASEGT. DNA for the CDR3: TGTGCCAGCAGCCCCGGTGGGGGGGCGGCCGGGGAGCTGTTTTTT. It encodes CASSPGGGAAGELFF.

CDR3 loop: CASSPWGQGAYEQYF. The CDR3 DNA reads as TGTGCCAGCAGCCCCTGGGGACAGGGGGCTTACGAGCAGTACTTC. The chain joins TRBV6-1 to TRBJ2-7, with 12 bases matching TRBD1. This CDR3 region has 15 residues. Germline-derived CDR1 and CDR2 are MNHNS and SASEGT. V was pared by 6 bases and J by 4 bases, with 7 bases of the junction left unmatched.

This clonotype came up a few times. The J gene is TRBJ1-1, the V gene TRBV6-6, with D possibly TRBD1 on 5 matching bases. This CDR3 is built from 13 residues. The germline V gene has CDR1 MNHNY and CDR2 SVGAGI (reference sequence). V shed 5 bases and J shed 0 bases, with 7 bases lying between them. CDR3 protein: CASSGQLNTEAFF. The DNA of the CDR3 is TGTGCCAGCAGTGGACAATTGAACACTGAAGCTTTCTTT.

The chain employs TRBV6-2 or TRBV6-3 and TRBJ2-1; TRBD2 agrees at 9 bases. The CDR3 is made up of 20 amino acids. Germline V CDR1 and CDR2: MNHEY, SVGEGT. Losses at the gene ends were 3 bases for V and 3 bases for J; bases not matched to a gene: 18. CDR3 sequence reads: CASSYIGGIAGETYYNEQFF. CDR3 nucleotide sequence: TGTGCCAGCAGTTATATAGGTGGGATAGCGGGAGAAACCTACTACAATGAGCAGTTCTTC.

The chain has TRBV12-3 or TRBV12-4 and TRBJ1-1, with 7 nucleotides matching TRBD1. This CDR3 is 11 amino acids long. V was pared by 6 bases and J by 10 bases, with 5 bases of the junction left unmatched. The CDR3 is CASRTGVGAFF. CDR3 in DNA: TGTGCCAGCAGAACAGGGGTAGGAGCTTTCTTT.